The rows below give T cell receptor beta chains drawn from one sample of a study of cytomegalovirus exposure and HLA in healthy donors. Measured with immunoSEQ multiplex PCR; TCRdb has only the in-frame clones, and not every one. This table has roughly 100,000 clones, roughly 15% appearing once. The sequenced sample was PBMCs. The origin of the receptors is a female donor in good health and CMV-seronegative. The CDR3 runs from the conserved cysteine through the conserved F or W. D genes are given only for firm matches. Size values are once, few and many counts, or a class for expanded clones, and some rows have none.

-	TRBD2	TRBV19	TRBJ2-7	TGTGCCAGTAGTCCTTTAGCGGGAAGCTCCTACGAGCAGTACTTC	CASSPLAGSSYEQYF
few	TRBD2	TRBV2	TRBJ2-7	TGTGCCAGCAGTGGGGGACTACCCTACGAGCAGTACTTC	CASSGGLPYEQYF
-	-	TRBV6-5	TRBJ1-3	TGTGCCAGCAGTTACGCTCAGGTGCCTGGAAACACCATATATTTT	CASSYAQVPGNTIYF
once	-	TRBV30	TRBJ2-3	TGTGCCTGGGGTGGCGGGGCTAGCACAGATACGCAGTATTTT	CAWGGGASTDTQYF
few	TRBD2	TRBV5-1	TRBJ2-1	TGCGCCAGCAGGGAGGGACTAGCACTGGTCAATGAGCAGTTCTTC	CASREGLALVNEQFF
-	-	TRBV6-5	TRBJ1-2	TGTGCCAGCAGAAAGGGGCGGGGTGGCTACACCTTC	CASRKGRGGYTF
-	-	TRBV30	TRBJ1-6	TGTGCCTGGAGTGAGGCAGGGTTTAATTCACCCCTCCACTTT	CAWSEAGFNSPLHF
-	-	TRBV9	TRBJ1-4	TGTGCCAGCAGCGTGGGGGGTAGGGGTGAAAAACTGTTTTTT	CASSVGGRGEKLFF
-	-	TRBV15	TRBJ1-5	TGTGCCACCAGCAGGGCCGGGGGTTCGAGCAATCAGCCCCAGCATTTT	CATSRAGGSSNQPQHF
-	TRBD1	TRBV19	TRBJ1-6	TGTGCCAGTAGTACTACGGGACAGGAGAATTCACCCCTCCACTTT	CASSTTGQENSPLHF
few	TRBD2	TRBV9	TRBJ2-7	TGTGCCAGCAGCGAGACTAGCGGGGGAGATTACGAGCAGTACTTC	CASSETSGGDYEQYF
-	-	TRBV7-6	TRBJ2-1	TGTGCCAGCAGCTTATCTTCCTGGGGGGTCAATGAGCAGTTCTTC	CASSLSSWGVNEQFF
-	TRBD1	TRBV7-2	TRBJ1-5	TGTGCCAGCAGCTTAGGGGACAGGGTGCAGCCCCAGCATTTT	CASSLGDRVQPQHF
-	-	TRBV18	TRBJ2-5	TGTGCCAGCTCACCCAGGTTAGAGACCCAGTACTTC	CASSPRLETQYF
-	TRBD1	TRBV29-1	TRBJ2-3	TGCAGCGCCGATGGACAGGGGGCTGGGGATACGCAGTATTTT	CSADGQGAGDTQYF
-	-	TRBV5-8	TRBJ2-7	TGTGCCAGCAGCTTTGGGGCAGGCGACGAGCAGTACTTC	CASSFGAGDEQYF
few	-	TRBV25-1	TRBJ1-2	TGTGCCAGCAGCGGGGGTGTTTTCTCCGGCTACACCTTC	CASSGGVFSGYTF
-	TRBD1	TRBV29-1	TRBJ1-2	TGCAGCGTTGAGCCGGGACAGGGCTTTCGCACCTTC	CSVEPGQGFRTF
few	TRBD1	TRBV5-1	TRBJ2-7	TGCGCCAGCAGCCCGGGGACAGGGGTCTTTTCACCCTACGAGCAGTACTTC	CASSPGTGVFSPYEQYF
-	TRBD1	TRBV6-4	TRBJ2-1	TGTGCCAGCAGTGACTCTTATCGGGACAGGGGGCACAATGAGCAGTTCTTC	CASSDSYRDRGHNEQFF
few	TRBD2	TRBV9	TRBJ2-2	TGTGCCAGCAGCGTATTGGGTGCGGGAGAGGCCGCCGGGGAGCTGTTTTTT	CASSVLGAGEAAGELFF
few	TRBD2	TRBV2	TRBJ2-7	TGTGCCAGCAGTGTCAGCGGGAGGGCCAACGAGCAGTACTTC	CASSVSGRANEQYF
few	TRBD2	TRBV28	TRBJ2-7	TGTGCCAGCACCCCCCGGGAGGCCCGCAGCTACGAGCAGTACTTC	CASTPREARSYEQYF
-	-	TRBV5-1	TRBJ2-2	TGCGCCAGCAGCTTAGAACTAACCGGGGAGCTGTTTTTT	CASSLELTGELFF
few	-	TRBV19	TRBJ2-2	TGTGCCAGTAGTATAGTAGTGGCCGGGGAGCTGTTTTTT	CASSIVVAGELFF
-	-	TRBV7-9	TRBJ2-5	TGTGCCAGCAGCTTAGCGGTGGTGGTGTCAGAAGAGACCCAGTACTTC	CASSLAVVVSEETQYF
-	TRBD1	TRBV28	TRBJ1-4	TGTGCCAGCAGTTTGGGTCCGGGACAGGGAAATGAAAAACTGTTTTTT	CASSLGPGQGNEKLFF
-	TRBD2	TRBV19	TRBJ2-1	TGTGCCAGTAGTACCAAGACTAGCGGGCTTCCTTACAATGAGCAGTTCTTC	CASSTKTSGLPYNEQFF
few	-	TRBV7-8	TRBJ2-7	TGTGCCAGTGGGGGCGTCCACGAGCAGTACTTC	CASGGVHEQYF
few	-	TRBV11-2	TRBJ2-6	TGTGCCAGCAGCCCCCAGGTCGCTGGGGCCAACGTCCTGACTTTC	CASSPQVAGANVLTF
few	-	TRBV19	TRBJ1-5	TGTGCCAGTAGTATTCGGGGCGGGATCAATCAGCCCCAGCATTTT	CASSIRGGINQPQHF
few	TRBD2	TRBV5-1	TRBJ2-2	TGCGCCAGCACTAGCGGGGATAACACCGGGGAGCTGTTTTTT	CASTSGDNTGELFF
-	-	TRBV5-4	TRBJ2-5	TGTGCCAGCAGCTCCCGGAGGCAGGAGGAGACCCAGTACTTC	CASSSRRQEETQYF
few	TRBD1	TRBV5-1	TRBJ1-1	TGCGCCAGCAGCCGGCGGACAGGGTTTACTGAAGCTTTCTTT	CASSRRTGFTEAFF
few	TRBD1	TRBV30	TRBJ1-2	TGTGCCTGGACCCTGGCACAGGGGGATGGCTACACCTTC	CAWTLAQGDGYTF
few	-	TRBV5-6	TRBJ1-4	TGTGCCAGCAGCTTGGACGGACGACAGAATCCAACTAATGAAAAACTGTTTTTT	CASSLDGRQNPTNEKLFF
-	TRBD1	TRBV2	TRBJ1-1	TGTGCCAGCACCGGGACAGGGGTTTGGGGCACTGAAGCTTTCTTT	CASTGTGVWGTEAFF
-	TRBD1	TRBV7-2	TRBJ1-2	TGTGCCAGCAGTCGAACACAGGGGAACTATGGCTACACCTTC	CASSRTQGNYGYTF
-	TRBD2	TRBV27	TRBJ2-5	TGTGCCAGCAGCCCCTATAGCGGGAGTGGCCAAGAGACCCAGTACTTC	CASSPYSGSGQETQYF
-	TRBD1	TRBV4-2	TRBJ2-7	TGTGCCAGCAGCCAATCGGGCTCGGGACAGGGGGCTACTTACGAGCAGTACTTC	CASSQSGSGQGATYEQYF